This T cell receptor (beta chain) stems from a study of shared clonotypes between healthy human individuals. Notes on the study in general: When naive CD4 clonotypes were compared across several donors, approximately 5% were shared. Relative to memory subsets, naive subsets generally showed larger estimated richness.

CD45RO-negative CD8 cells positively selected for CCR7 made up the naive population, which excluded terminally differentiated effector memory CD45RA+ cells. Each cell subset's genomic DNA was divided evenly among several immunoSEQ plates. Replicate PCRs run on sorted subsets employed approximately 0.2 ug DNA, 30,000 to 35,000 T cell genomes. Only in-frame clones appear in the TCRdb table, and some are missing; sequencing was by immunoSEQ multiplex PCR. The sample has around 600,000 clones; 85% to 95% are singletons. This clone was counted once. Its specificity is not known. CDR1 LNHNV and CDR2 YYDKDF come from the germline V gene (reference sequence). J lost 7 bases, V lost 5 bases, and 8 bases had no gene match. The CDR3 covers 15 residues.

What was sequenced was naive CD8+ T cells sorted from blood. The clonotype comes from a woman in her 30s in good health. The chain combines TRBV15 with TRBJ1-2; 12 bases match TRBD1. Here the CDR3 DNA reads TGTGCCACCAGCGACCCGGGACAGGGGGCGCGTGGCTACACCTTC. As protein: CATSDPGQGARGYTF.